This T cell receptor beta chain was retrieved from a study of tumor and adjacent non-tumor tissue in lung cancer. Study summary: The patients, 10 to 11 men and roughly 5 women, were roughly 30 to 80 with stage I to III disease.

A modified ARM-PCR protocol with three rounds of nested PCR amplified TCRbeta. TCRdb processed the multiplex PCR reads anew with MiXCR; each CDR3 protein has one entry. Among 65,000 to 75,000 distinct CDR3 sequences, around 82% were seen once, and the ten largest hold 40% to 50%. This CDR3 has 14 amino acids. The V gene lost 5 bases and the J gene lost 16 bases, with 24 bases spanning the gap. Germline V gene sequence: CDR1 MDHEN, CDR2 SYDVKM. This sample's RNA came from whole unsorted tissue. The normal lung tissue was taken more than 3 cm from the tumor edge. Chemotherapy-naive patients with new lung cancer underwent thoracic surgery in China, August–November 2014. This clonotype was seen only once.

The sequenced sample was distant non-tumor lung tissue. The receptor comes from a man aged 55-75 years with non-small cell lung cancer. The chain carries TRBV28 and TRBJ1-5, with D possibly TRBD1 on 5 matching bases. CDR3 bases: TGTGCCAGCAGTGAACTTGACAGTGATCAGCGCCACCATTTT. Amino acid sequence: CASSELDSDQRHHF.